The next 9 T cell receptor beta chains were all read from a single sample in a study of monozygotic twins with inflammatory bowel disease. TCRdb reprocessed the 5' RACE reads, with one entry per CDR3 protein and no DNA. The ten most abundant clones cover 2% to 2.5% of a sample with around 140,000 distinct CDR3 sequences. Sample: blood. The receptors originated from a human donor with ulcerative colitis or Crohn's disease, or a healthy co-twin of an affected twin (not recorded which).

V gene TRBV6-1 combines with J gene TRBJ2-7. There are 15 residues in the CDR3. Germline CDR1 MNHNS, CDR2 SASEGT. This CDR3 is CATRKSSTVTYEQYF.

The CDR3 protein is CASSIGGGDAQYF. The V and J genes are TRBV19 and TRBJ2-3; TCRdb calls TRBD1, which cannot be checked without DNA. CDR3 length: 13 residues. The germline gives CDR1 LNHDA, CDR2 SQIVND (reference sequence). Supplemented by reference TRBV19 and TRBJ2-3, the full variable domain reads DGGITQSPKYLFRKEGQNVTLSCEQNLNHDAMYWYRQDPGQGLRLIYYSQIVNDFQKGDIAEGYSVSREKKESFPLTVTSAQKNPTAFYLCASSIGGGDAQYFGPGTRLTVL.

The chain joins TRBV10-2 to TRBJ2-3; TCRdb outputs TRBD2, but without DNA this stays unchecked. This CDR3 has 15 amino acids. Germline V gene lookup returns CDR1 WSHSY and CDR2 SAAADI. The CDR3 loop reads CASSATSGATDTQYF.

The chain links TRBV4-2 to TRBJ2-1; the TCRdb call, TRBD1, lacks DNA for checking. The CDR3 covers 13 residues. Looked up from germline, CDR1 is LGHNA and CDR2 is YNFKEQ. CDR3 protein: CASSQQGADEQFF.

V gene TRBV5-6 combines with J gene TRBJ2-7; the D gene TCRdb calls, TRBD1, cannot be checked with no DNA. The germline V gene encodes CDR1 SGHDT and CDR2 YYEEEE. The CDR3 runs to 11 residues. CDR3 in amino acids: CASSLRQVQYF.

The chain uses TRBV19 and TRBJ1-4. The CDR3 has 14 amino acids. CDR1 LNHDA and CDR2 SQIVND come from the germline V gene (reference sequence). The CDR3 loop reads CASTNAGYNEKLFF.

The CDR3 is CASSFRQAGDTQYF. This chain links TRBV12-3 or TRBV12-4 with TRBJ2-3; checking the TCRdb D call of TRBD1 is not possible without DNA. This CDR3 region has 14 residues.

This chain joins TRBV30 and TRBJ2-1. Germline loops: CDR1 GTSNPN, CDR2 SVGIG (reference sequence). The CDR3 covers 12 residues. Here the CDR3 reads CAWKPSYNEQFF.

CDR3 amino acids: CASSSSGDLVGEQYF. The chain carries TRBV6-1 and TRBJ2-7; TCRdb's D call, TRBD1, is unchecked because there is no DNA. CDR1 and CDR2 from the germline V gene are MNHNS and SASEGT. The CDR3 has 15 amino acids.